A selection of T cell receptor beta chains follows, all from one sample in a study of T cell changes during pregnancy in multiple sclerosis. The assay was immunoSEQ multiplex PCR, and TCRdb's table has in-frame clones only and misses some. Of about 62,000 clones listed, approximately 95% were seen once; the top ten hold roughly 3%. The sequenced sample was CD8+ T cells from peripheral blood mononuclear cells, obtained in the second trimester of pregnancy. These receptors were taken from a female donor with multiple sclerosis, enrolled in a pregnancy study. Each CDR3 is given with its conserved first and last residue. A D gene is named only where the DNA matches it firmly. Some rows mark clone size as missing; the rest say once, few, many or name a class of expanded clone.

D gene	V gene	clone size	J gene	CDR3 protein	CDR3 DNA
TRBD2	TRBV19	.	TRBJ2-1	CASSIELAGVDEQFF	TGTGCCAGTAGTATCGAACTAGCGGGAGTTGATGAGCAGTTCTTC
.	TRBV4-1	.	TRBJ1-4	CASSQDGGSEKLFF	TGCGCCAGCAGCCAAGATGGGGGGAGTGAAAAACTGTTTTTT
.	TRBV21-1	.	TRBJ1-2	CASSKGHNYGYTF	TGTGCCAGCAGCAAAGGACACAACTATGGCTACACCTTC
TRBD1	TRBV27	.	TRBJ2-7	CASSLGQGVYEQYF	TGTGCCAGCAGTCTGGGACAGGGTGTATACGAGCAGTACTTC
.	TRBV19	.	TRBJ1-2	CASTIGGDGYTF	TGTGCCAGTACAATCGGGGGGGATGGCTACACCTTC
.	TRBV29-1	.	TRBJ1-2	CSGEGNYGYTF	TGCAGCGGAGAGGGAAACTATGGCTACACCTTC
.	TRBV7-9	.	TRBJ1-2	CASSFPQRQKFYGYTF	TGTGCCAGCAGCTTCCCACAGAGACAGAAATTCTATGGCTACACCTTC
.	TRBV5-4	.	TRBJ1-1	CASSLRGGTEAFF	TGTGCCAGCAGCTTGCGAGGGGGCACTGAAGCTTTCTTT
TRBD1	TRBV4-1	once	TRBJ1-2	CASSQGQGRDGYTF	TGCGCCAGCAGCCAGGGACAGGGGAGGGACGGCTACACCTTC
TRBD2	TRBV19	.	TRBJ2-2	CASSIAAGGPSTGELFF	TGTGCCAGTAGTATTGCGGCGGGAGGGCCATCCACCGGGGAGCTGTTTTTT